Following are 21 T cell receptor beta chains from one sample sequenced in a study of blood T cell repertoires in COVID-19. The method was immunoSEQ multiplex PCR; TCRdb's version includes in-frame clones alone and lacks a portion of them. Here the sample spans over 120,000 clones, approximately 84% being singletons. Material for sequencing was peripheral blood. These receptors were obtained from a human donor in a cohort sampled during active COVID-19.

This clone was observed a single time. The chain couples TRBV12-2 to TRBJ1-2; the table assigns TRBD1, which was not confirmed against the DNA. TRBV12-2 is an annotated pseudogene. The CDR3 extends over 16 amino acids. The CDR3 loop reads CASRLALRQGSYGYTF. The DNA of the CDR3 is TGTGCAAGTCGCTTAGCTCTCCGACAGGGAAGCTATGGCTACACCTTC.

The rearrangement joins TRBV19 to TRBJ2-2; TRBD1 matches at 10 bases. Germline CDR1 and CDR2: LNHDA and SQIVND (reference sequence). Losses at the gene ends were 6 bases for V and 7 bases for J; bases not matched to a gene: 5. The CDR3 consists of 14 residues. The CDR3 loop is CASRRQGAGGELFF. The CDR3 DNA reads TGTGCCAGTAGACGACAGGGGGCTGGCGGGGAGCTGTTTTTT.

The J gene is TRBJ1-5, the V gene TRBV6-5; no reliable D call. CDR3 length: 15 amino acids. Germline assignment: CDR1 MNHEY and CDR2 SVGAGI. V gave up 8 bases and J gave up 3 bases, with 17 bases separating them. CDR3 coding DNA: TGTGCCAGCGAAAGGGTAGGGAGGGACAATCAGCCCCAGCATTTT. Amino acids: CASERVGRDNQPQHF.

The V and J genes are TRBV7-2 and TRBJ1-1, with TRBD1 as a possible D gene (6 bases). V lost 7 bases and J 3 bases, leaving 21 bases between the germline ends. The CDR3 runs 16 residues. Germline V gene sequence: CDR1 SGHTA, CDR2 FQGNSA. CDR3 amino acids: CASNAQTGGWDTEAFF. CDR3 coding DNA: TGTGCCAGCAACGCTCAAACGGGGGGCTGGGACACTGAAGCTTTCTTT.

CDR3 bases: TGTGCCAGCAGTGCTTCTTCAAGGAACAGGCCACCCACAGATACGCAGTATTTT. As protein: CASSASSRNRPPTDTQYF. V is TRBV6-1 and J is TRBJ2-3, with a weak D call TRBD1 (5 bases). V dropped 4 bases and J dropped 2 bases, with 22 bases sitting between them. The CDR3 runs to 18 residues. Germline assignment: CDR1 MNHNS and CDR2 SASEGT.

The chain employs TRBV18 and TRBJ2-7, with D perhaps TRBD2 (6 bases). Germline loops: CDR1 KGHSH, CDR2 LQKENI. The V end lost 6 bases, the J end lost 3 bases, and 9 bases lay between the germline ends. The CDR3 has 12 residues. In DNA, the CDR3 is TGTGCCAGCTCCTCCGGGGGCTACGAGCAGTACGTC. Translating gives CASSSGGYEQYV.

With respect to this clone: Within the sample, other DNA sequences also encode this same CDR3. The V and J genes are TRBV19 and TRBJ1-1, with TRBD1 as a possible D gene (5 bases). V was pared by 3 bases and J by 4 bases, with 9 bases between. This CDR3 comprises 13 residues. CDR1 and CDR2 (germline): LNHDA, SQIVND (reference sequence). DNA for the CDR3: TGTGCCAGTAGTATGAGGGGAGGCACTGAAGCTTTCTTT. Its translation: CASSMRGGTEAFF.

CDR3 nucleotides: TGTGCCAGCAGTGGGACGGGACAGCTGAACACTGAAGCTTTCTTT. Translating gives CASSGTGQLNTEAFF. V usage is TRBV6-2 or TRBV6-3 and J usage is TRBJ1-1; 7 bases agree with TRBD1. The germline gives CDR1 MNHEY, CDR2 SVGEGT. Trimming at V came to 5 bases and at J to 0 bases, leaving 6 bases not matched to a gene. The CDR3 loop spans 15 amino acids.

The rearrangement joins TRBV11-2 to TRBJ2-7; D gene ambiguous. CDR1 and CDR2 (germline): SGHAT, FQNNGV. Trimming removed 5 bases from V and 0 bases from J, with 17 bases in between. This CDR3 is 16 amino acids long. The CDR3 sequence: CASSDHVRSASYEQYF. CDR3 DNA sequence: TGTGCCAGCAGCGACCACGTGCGGTCTGCCTCCTACGAGCAGTACTTC.

The rearrangement joins TRBV6-5 to TRBJ1-3; the D is unclear. Germline V gene sequence: CDR1 MNHEY, CDR2 SVGAGI. V dropped 7 bases and J dropped 0 bases, with 13 bases sitting between them. The CDR3 covers 15 residues. The CDR3 protein is CASTADPGSGNTIYF. The CDR3 DNA follows: TGTGCCAGCACGGCGGATCCGGGCTCTGGAAACACCATATATTTT.

The sample holds one count of this clone. The rearrangement uses TRBV19 and TRBJ2-1; 9 nucleotides align to TRBD2. From germline, CDR1 is LNHDA and CDR2 SQIVND (reference sequence). With V trimmed by 2 bases and J by 5 bases, 4 bases remained unmatched. The CDR3 runs to 15 residues. CDR3 region: CASSISGGPHNEQFF. The CDR3 DNA follows: TGTGCCAGTAGTATAAGCGGGGGGCCCCACAATGAGCAGTTCTTC.

The chain employs TRBV7-3 and TRBJ1-1; D is perhaps TRBD1 (6 bases). This CDR3 has 15 amino acids. With 0 bases removed from V and 5 bases from J, the gap between germline ends came to 13 bases. The germline gives CDR1 SGHTA, CDR2 FQGTGA. This CDR3 reads CASSLTRLQGTEAFF. The CDR3 DNA reads as TGTGCCAGCAGCTTAACGAGACTTCAGGGGACTGAAGCTTTCTTT.

The rearrangement joins TRBV3-1 (or the pseudogene TRBV3-2) to TRBJ2-2; no clear D. Germline-derived CDR1 and CDR2 are LGHDT and YNNKEL (reference sequence). This CDR3 region has 14 residues. Trimming removed 4 bases at V and 0 bases at J, with 6 bases between. Here the CDR3 DNA reads TGTGCCAGCAGCCCCCTCGCGAACACCGGGGAGCTGTTTTTT. It translates to CASSPLANTGELFF.

The V and J genes are TRBV24-1 and TRBJ1-2, with 7 bases identical to TRBD1. J gave up 8 bases and V 5 bases, and 7 bases lay outside the gene matches. The CDR3 is made up of 13 amino acids. The germline CDR1 and CDR2 sequences are KGHDR and SFDVKD. CDR3: CATSADGQAGYTF. In DNA, the CDR3 is TGTGCCACCAGTGCCGATGGACAGGCAGGCTACACCTTC.

The rearrangement links TRBV4-1 to TRBJ2-1; 7 positions match TRBD2. The CDR3 has 17 residues. J gave up 3 bases and V 3 bases, and 11 bases lay outside the gene matches. Per germline, CDR1 MGHRA and CDR2 YSYEKL. CDR3 amino acids: CASSHLRTRAGYNEQFF. The CDR3 DNA reads as TGCGCCAGCAGCCATCTGAGGACTAGAGCTGGCTACAATGAGCAGTTCTTC.

The chain couples TRBV19 to TRBJ1-2; no clear D gene. V lost 7 bases to trimming and J lost 4 bases, with 10 bases between them. Germline V gives CDR1 LNHDA, CDR2 SQIVND (reference sequence). This CDR3 has 12 residues. The CDR3 here is CASNSYPYGYTF. The CDR3 DNA sequence: TGTGCCAGTAACTCGTACCCCTATGGCTACACCTTC.

This chain joins TRBV7-2 and TRBJ2-2, with 12 positions matching TRBD2. CDR3 length: 17 residues. CDR1 is SGHTA, CDR2 FQGNSA, per germline. Unmatched junction bases numbered 8, after V lost 5 bases and J lost 4 bases. The CDR3 nucleotides read TGTGCCAGCAGCCGCGATCCTAGCGGGGGGGGCACCGGGGAGCTGTTTTTT. Its protein product is CASSRDPSGGGTGELFF.

The V and J genes are TRBV24-1 and TRBJ2-1; TRBD2 aligns across 8 bases. The germline V gene has CDR1 KGHDR and CDR2 SFDVKD. This CDR3 is built from 16 residues. J gave up 6 bases and V 0 bases, and 6 bases lay outside the gene matches. The chain's CDR3 is CATSDLGAGVSNEQFF. CDR3 DNA: TGTGCCACCAGTGATTTGGGAGCGGGAGTTAGCAATGAGCAGTTCTTC.

The chain joins TRBV7-2 to TRBJ2-1; 7 nucleotides line up with TRBD2. Germline CDR1 and CDR2: SGHTA and FQGNSA. V trimming: 5 bases; J trimming: 2 bases; junction bases outside the gene matches: 9. This CDR3 contains 16 residues. CDR3 DNA: TGTGCCAGCAGCCCCCCACCGGGGGGTGCCTACAATGAGCAGTTCTTC. Residues: CASSPPPGGAYNEQFF.

This clone was picked up one time. V gene TRBV3-1 (or the pseudogene TRBV3-2) combines with J gene TRBJ1-5; D is perhaps TRBD1 (6 bases). The germline gives CDR1 LGHDT, CDR2 YNNKEL (reference sequence). The V end lost 0 bases, the J end lost 0 bases, and 9 bases lay between the germline ends. The CDR3 consists of 16 residues. DNA for the CDR3: TGTGCCAGCAGCCAAGATGGGGGCTATAGCAATCAGCCCCAGCATTTT. Its protein product is CASSQDGGYSNQPQHF.

Here the CDR3 reads CASSQDPLPSGPTGELFF. In DNA, the CDR3 is TGTGCCAGCAGCCAAGATCCCCTACCTAGCGGGCCTACCGGGGAGCTGTTTTTT. The chain carries TRBV4-2 and TRBJ2-2; 8 nucleotides line up with TRBD2. The CDR3 has 18 amino acids. CDR1 is LGHNA, CDR2 YNFKEQ, per germline. Trimming removed 0 bases from V and 5 bases from J; junction bases left unmatched: 11.